This is a list of T cell receptor beta chains from one sample in a study of technical replicates of blood from a handful of donors. TCRdb's table, derived via immunoSEQ multiplex PCR, lists solely in-frame clones and lacks some. Among about 70,000 clones listed, 95% to 97% were seen once. The material sequenced was T cells isolated from PBMCs. All receptors derive from a human donor in good health. Both conserved end residues are part of each CDR3. A D gene is named only where the DNA matches it firmly. Size is stated for part of the rows, as once, few or many counts, or as a class when the clone is expanded.

v_gene	j_gene	d_gene	abundance	CDR3nt	CDR3aa
TRBV5-1	TRBJ2-2	TRBD2	-	TGCGCCAGCAGCTTGGCGAGGGTAGCGGGCTACACCGGGGAGCTGTTTTTT	CASSLARVAGYTGELFF
TRBV27	TRBJ2-7	TRBD1	-	TGTGCCAGCAGTGCCGGGACAGCCTACGAGCAGTACTTC	CASSAGTAYEQYF
TRBV5-4	TRBJ2-7	TRBD2	-	TGTGCCAGCAGAGGCCCAAGACTAGCGGGAGGCCACGAGCAGTACTTC	CASRGPRLAGGHEQYF
TRBV7-2	TRBJ1-1	-	-	TGTGCCAGCAGCCATATACAGATGAACACTGAAGCTTTCTTT	CASSHIQMNTEAFF
TRBV6-1	TRBJ1-2	TRBD1	once	TGTGCCAGCAGTGTTCGACAGGGGGCGGATGGCTACACCTTC	CASSVRQGADGYTF
TRBV7-9	TRBJ2-5	TRBD2	-	TGTGCCAGCAGCCCAAGCTATGCGGGAGGGAGAGAGACCCGGTACTTC	CASSPSYAGGRETRYF
TRBV29-1	TRBJ1-4	TRBD1	-	TGCAGCGTTGTGGGACAGGCTTCAGGAAAACTGTTTTTT	CSVVGQASGKLFF
TRBV19	TRBJ2-1	TRBD2	-	TGTGCCAGTAGTAAGCGGGGGAACAGGGATGAGCAGTTCTTC	CASSKRGNRDEQFF
TRBV7-9	TRBJ1-2	-	-	TGTGCCAGCAGCTTAGGCGGGGGCCAGTCCAAGATTGGCTACACCTTC	CASSLGGGQSKIGYTF
TRBV6-1	TRBJ2-7	TRBD2	-	TGTGCCAGCAGTGGAGGACTAGCGGGACCTTACGAGCAGTACTTC	CASSGGLAGPYEQYF
TRBV12-5	TRBJ2-7	-	-	TGTGCTAGTGGCGGACAGAACTCCTACGAGCAGTACTTC	CASGGQNSYEQYF
TRBV12-5	TRBJ1-3	-	-	TGTGCTAGTGGTCAAACAGTCTCTGGAAACACCATATATTTT	CASGQTVSGNTIYF
TRBV14	TRBJ2-2	TRBD2	-	TGTGCCAGCAGCCAAGATCGGGGGACTAGTTATGATGGCACCGGGGAGCTGTTTTTT	CASSQDRGTSYDGTGELFF
TRBV29-1	TRBJ2-2	TRBD1	-	TGCAGCGTTCAATCAGGGGGCGCGGTTTTGGACGGGGAGCTGTTTTTT	CSVQSGGAVLDGELFF
TRBV9	TRBJ1-6	-	-	TGTGCCAGCAGCGTGTACAGTAGTAATTCACCCCTCCACTTT	CASSVYSSNSPLHF
TRBV2	TRBJ2-7	TRBD1	-	TGTGCCAGCATGCAGGGGGCAGGCGAGCAGTACTTC	CASMQGAGEQYF
TRBV21-1	TRBJ1-5	-	-	TGTGCCAGCAGCAAAGGAGGGAACCCCAATCAGCCCCAGCATTTT	CASSKGGNPNQPQHF
TRBV10-3	TRBJ1-1	TRBD1	-	TGTGCCGTACGACAGGGCGGGAACACTGAAGCTTTCTTT	CAVRQGGNTEAFF
TRBV28	TRBJ2-3	-	-	TGTGCCAGCAGTTTGGCCCGAGGCCTAGATACGCAGTATTTT	CASSLARGLDTQYF
TRBV5-1	TRBJ1-6	-	-	TGCGCCAGCAGGCCTCTAACAGGGTTGGGTTCACCCCTCCACTTT	CASRPLTGLGSPLHF
TRBV9	TRBJ2-4	TRBD2	-	TGTGCCAGCAGCAACGGGACTAGCACTACCAAAAACATTCAGTACTTC	CASSNGTSTTKNIQYF
TRBV6-1	TRBJ2-2	-	-	TGTGCCAGCAGTGAAACCGTCGGTAGCGGGAACACCGGGGAGCTGTTTTTT	CASSETVGSGNTGELFF
TRBV2	TRBJ1-4	-	-	TGTGCCAGCAGCATGACCGGGAACGGAAGCGAAAAACTGTTTTTT	CASSMTGNGSEKLFF
TRBV7-9	TRBJ1-5	-	once	TGTGCCAGCAGCTTAGCCGGTACAGGGAGCACCCAGCATTTT	CASSLAGTGSTQHF
TRBV27	TRBJ2-2	TRBD2	-	TGTGCCAGCAGTTTTAGCAGCGGGGGGTGGACCGGGGAGCTGTTTTTT	CASSFSSGGWTGELFF
TRBV9	TRBJ2-7	-	-	TGTGCCAGCAGCGCGCGGGACTCCTACGAGCAGTACTTC	CASSARDSYEQYF
TRBV6-1	TRBJ2-7	-	-	TGTGCCAGCAGTGAAGGGACAGCCTACGAGCAGTACTTC	CASSEGTAYEQYF
TRBV28	TRBJ1-5	TRBD1	once	TGTGCCAGCAGTACCCCAGGGGGCGAAGGCAATCAGCCCCAGCATTTT	CASSTPGGEGNQPQHF
TRBV4-2	TRBJ2-7	TRBD1	-	TGTGCCAGCAGCCAATACGCGGGGACAGGGTCTATCTACGAGCAGTACTTC	CASSQYAGTGSIYEQYF